One sample yielded the 30 T cell receptor beta chains listed below, sequenced in a study of blood T cells in healthy people across ages. Together with a sample-barcoded 5' primer, a J-beta primer mix was included in a second PCR lasting about 7 to 12 cycles. TCRdb called the 5' RACE reads again in MiXCR, with one record for every CDR3 protein. The sample consists of about 700,000 distinct CDR3 sequences, about 30% of them appearing once. Sequenced input: blood. These receptor sequences come from a woman older than 75 in good health.

The CDR3 bases are TGTGCCAGCAGCCCCCCCAGGGGCAATGAGCAGTTCTTC. It specifies CASSPPRGNEQFF. The chain uses TRBV7-9 and TRBJ2-1; weak D call: TRBD1 (6 bases). V lost 5 bases and J lost 6, with 11 bases in between. Germline CDR1 reads SEHNR; CDR2 reads FQNEAQ (reference sequence). This CDR3 contains 13 residues.

The chain uses TRBV7-3 and TRBJ1-3; 7 nucleotides line up with TRBD1. The germline CDR1 and CDR2 sequences are SGHTA and FQGTGA. This CDR3 is 14 amino acids long. The junction had 5 bases not matched to a gene; V was cut back by 5 bases and J by 4 bases. The CDR3 here is CASSQTGEGNTIYF. The CDR3 DNA sequence: TGTGCCAGCAGCCAAACAGGGGAGGGAAACACCATATATTTT.

The CDR3 nucleotides read TGTGCCAGCAGCTTAGATCGGACAGGGACGAATGAGCAGTTCTTC. This gives the protein CASSLDRTGTNEQFF. The rearrangement links TRBV7-2 to TRBJ2-1, with 8 bases matching TRBD1. CDR1 is SGHTA, CDR2 FQGNSA, per germline. This CDR3 has 15 amino acids. V lost 1 base to trimming and J lost 7 bases; unmatched junction nucleotides: 6.

The table lists this clonotype with many counts. The chain employs TRBV7-8 and TRBJ2-7; no firm D call. Trimming shortened V by 2 bases and J by 6 bases, and 11 bases separated the two germline ends. The CDR3 sequence is 13 residues long. Germline V lookup: CDR1 SGHVS, CDR2 FQNEAQ. This chain's CDR3 is CASSLIGRSEQYF. In DNA form, the CDR3 reads TGTGCCAGCAGCTTAATCGGACGAAGCGAGCAGTACTTC.

This clonotype was counted many times. The genes are TRBV7-3 and TRBJ2-6; 7 bases fit TRBD1. Germline CDR1 reads SGHTA; CDR2 reads FQGTGA. The CDR3 sequence is 15 residues long. The V and J ends lost 4 bases and 2 bases, in that order; junction bases with no gene match: 2. The CDR3 spells CASSSGQAGANVLTF. In DNA, the CDR3 is TGTGCCAGCAGCTCCGGACAGGCTGGGGCCAACGTCCTGACTTTC.

This clonotype was seen ten or more times. The chain is built from TRBV7-9 and TRBJ2-7; no clear D gene. CDR1 SEHNR and CDR2 FQNEAQ come from the germline V gene (reference sequence). Between the trimmed V and J ends, which lost 1 base and 9 bases, there was a span of 13 bases. The CDR3 has 13 residues. The CDR3 coding sequence is TGTGCCAGCAGCTTAGAGGGCTCCCTCGGGCAGTACTTC. Translated, it gives CASSLEGSLGQYF.

With respect to this clonotype: A read error is possible here, since a much larger clone lies one base away. V and J are TRBV15 and TRBJ1-6; D uncertain. CDR1 is LNHNV, CDR2 YYDKDF, per germline (reference sequence). This CDR3 has 14 residues. CDR3 in DNA: TGTGCCACCAGCAGAGAATTAGAGGGTTCACCCCCCCACTTT. Encoded protein: CATSRELEGSPPHF.

This chain uses TRBV2 with TRBJ1-5; no clear D. Trimming took off 5 bases at V and 3 bases at J, with 5 bases between the two ends. The length of the CDR3 is 12 residues. The germline V gene has CDR1 SNHLY and CDR2 FYNNEI. The CDR3 region has the DNA TGTGCCAGCAGTAACCCCAATCAGCCCCAGCATTTT. Translation: CASSNPNQPQHF.

There are a few counts of this clonotype. The chain is built from TRBV2 and TRBJ2-5, with D maybe TRBD2 (5 bases). The CDR3 sequence is 12 residues long. CDR1 and CDR2 (germline): SNHLY, FYNNEI. V lost 4 bases and J 11 bases, leaving 14 bases between the germline ends. The CDR3 region is CASSGQGGEQYF. Here the CDR3 DNA reads TGTGCCAGCAGTGGGCAAGGAGGTGAGCAGTACTTC.

In the case of this clonotype: A read error may explain this, as a much larger clone is one base away. The CDR3: CASSIRQGAQYF. The CDR3, as DNA: TGTGCCAGCAGTATCCGACAGGGGGCGCAGTATTTT. J is TRBJ2-3 and V is TRBV27; 9 nucleotides agree with TRBD1. There are 12 residues in the CDR3. V shed 5 bases, J shed 10 bases, and the junction held 4 bases outside the gene matches. CDR1 MNHEY and CDR2 SMNVEV come from the germline V gene (reference sequence).

This clonotype was detected ten times or more. The chain joins TRBV5-1 to TRBJ2-3; possible D gene TRBD1, 6 bases. Trimming took off 1 base at V and 2 bases at J, with 20 bases between the two ends. The CDR3 has 18 residues. Germline V gene lookup returns CDR1 SGHRS and CDR2 YFSETQ. CDR3 DNA: TGCGCCAGCAGCTTGTTTGCGTCGGACAGACTAATCACAGATACGCAGTATTTT. Its translation: CASSLFASDRLITDTQYF.

The sample holds many counts of this clonotype. This chain uses TRBV27 with TRBJ1-2, with 7 bases identical to TRBD1. With 5 bases clipped from V and 0 bases from J, the junction kept 15 bases outside the gene matches. Germline CDR1 and CDR2: MNHEY and SMNVEV (reference sequence). The CDR3 runs to 18 residues. CDR3 DNA sequence: TGTGCCAGCAGTCACCTTCGCCGGGACAGACTTCCTAACTATGGCTACACCTTC. Encoded protein: CASSHLRRDRLPNYGYTF.

As regards this clonotype: This sequence may be a read error, since a much larger clone differs from it by one base. The rearrangement joins TRBV10-3 to TRBJ2-5, with unresolved D. Germline V gene lookup returns CDR1 ENHRY and CDR2 SYGVKD. This CDR3 region has 14 residues. Trimming cost V 6 bases and J 1 base, with 12 bases left between them. This chain's CDR3 is CAIRALGFQETQYF. For the CDR3, the DNA is TGTGCCATCAGGGCCCTCGGATTCCAAGAGACCCAGTACTTC.

As DNA, the CDR3 is TGTGCCAGCAGCTCCGCTAGCGGGCGGGATACGCAGTATTTT. This sequence encodes CASSSASGRDTQYF. This sequence joins TRBV7-2 and TRBJ2-3, with 8 bases matching TRBD2. Germline lookup yields CDR1 SGHTA and CDR2 FQGNSA. Trimming at V came to 4 bases and at J to 6 bases, leaving 6 bases not matched to a gene. This CDR3 is 14 amino acids long.

This clonotype was seen ten or more times. The chain employs TRBV4-2 and TRBJ2-1; 9 bases agree with TRBD2. The junction had 4 bases not matched to a gene; V was cut back by 1 base and J by 3 bases. The CDR3 length is 16 residues. Germline loops: CDR1 LGHNA, CDR2 YNFKEQ. CDR3 residues: CASSQAGGGGYNEQFF. For the CDR3, the DNA is TGTGCCAGCAGCCAAGCGGGCGGGGGGGGCTACAATGAGCAGTTCTTC.

Only a few counts were recorded for this clonotype. The rearrangement links TRBV10-3 to TRBJ2-3; D is perhaps TRBD1 (5 bases). Germline V lookup: CDR1 ENHRY, CDR2 SYGVKD. Trimming removed 8 bases from V and 0 bases from J, with 9 bases in between. The CDR3 spans 13 residues. The DNA of the CDR3 is TGTGCCATCGCCCGACAGAGCACAGATACGCAGTATTTT. Translation gives CAIARQSTDTQYF.

Remarks on this clonotype: One junction end does not reproduce the germline sequence, and a read error may be involved. The genes are TRBV28 and TRBJ2-4; no clear D gene. CDR3 length equals 15 residues. Germline CDR1 and CDR2: MDHEN and SYDVKM. The CDR3 spells CASSGPLSSINIQCF. In nucleotides, the CDR3 is TGTGCCAGCAGTGGTCCCCTGAGTAGTATAAACATTCAGTGCTTC.

A few counts support this clonotype. A much larger clone lies a single base off, so this may be a read error. The chain uses TRBV7-2 and TRBJ2-7, with D possibly being TRBD1 or TRBD2 (5 bases each). Trimming took off 5 bases at V and 7 bases at J, with 18 bases between the two ends. The CDR3 runs to 14 residues. Germline CDR1 and CDR2: SGHTA and FQGNSA. Here the CDR3 reads CASSRGPLLGEQYF. CDR3 coding DNA: TGTGCCAGCAGCCGGGGACCCCTGTTGGGTGAGCAGTACTTC.

The rearrangement links TRBV7-9 to TRBJ1-5; the D gene is possibly TRBD1 (5 bases). There are 14 residues in the CDR3. Germline loops: CDR1 SEHNR, CDR2 FQNEAQ (reference sequence). The CDR3 region has the DNA TGTACTCACTGGGGGGTAAATAGCAATCAGCCCCAGCATTTT. It specifies CTHWGVNSNQPQHF. Drawing the rest from reference TRBV7-9 and TRBJ1-5, the complete variable domain is DTGVSQNPRHKITKRGQNVTFRCDPISEHNRLYWYRQTLGQGPEFLTYFQNEAQLEKSRLLSDRFSAERPKGSFSTLEIQRTEQGDSAMYLCTHWGVNSNQPQHFGDGTRLSIL.

There are many counts of this clonotype. This rearrangement joins TRBV30 to TRBJ2-6; a weak D match, TRBD2 (5 bases). The CDR3 has 14 amino acids. V was cut by 4 bases and J by 0 bases, with 7 bases left in between. Germline CDR1 GTSNPN, CDR2 SVGIG (reference sequence). CDR3: CAWKRYSGANVLTF. The CDR3 DNA follows: TGTGCCTGGAAGCGGTACTCTGGGGCCAACGTCCTGACTTTC.

The chain links TRBV29-1 to TRBJ2-3; the D is unclear. Germline CDR1 reads SQVTM; CDR2 reads ANQGSEA. V was trimmed by 4 bases and J by 3 bases, leaving 5 bases between them. There are 11 residues in the CDR3. This CDR3 is CSVAQTDTQYF. CDR3 in DNA: TGCAGCGTTGCCCAGACAGATACGCAGTATTTT.

Ten or more counts support this clonotype. The chain carries TRBV9 and TRBJ2-5; D call uncertain. This CDR3 has 13 residues. Germline V gene data show CDR1 as SGDLS and CDR2 as YYNGEE. V shed 0 bases and J shed 5 bases, with 8 bases lying between them. The CDR3 bases are TGTGCCAGCAGCGTAGAAATGGGGGAGACCCAGTACTTC. Translation: CASSVEMGETQYF.

The genes are TRBV7-2 and TRBJ2-5; D not certain. The end of the DNA fits TRBJ2-7 better, so the J call may be wrong. Germline V gives CDR1 SGHTA, CDR2 FQGNSA. The CDR3 sequence is 15 residues long. The CDR3 here is CASSLGLGQIYEQYF. In DNA form, the CDR3 reads TGTGCCAGCAGCTTAGGTCTTGGCCAGATCTACGAGCAGTACTTC.

Of note for this clonotype: With a much larger clone just one base away, this may be a read error. CDR3 nucleotides: TGTGTCAGCAGCCAAGGCGGCGGGGCGCAGTTCTTC. Protein product: CVSSQGGGAQFF. The V and J genes are TRBV3-1 and TRBJ2-1; perhaps TRBD2 as D (6 bases). Germline V gene sequence: CDR1 LGHDT, CDR2 YNNKEL (reference sequence). This CDR3 comprises 12 residues.

This clonotype was seen ten or more times. V is TRBV21-1 and J is TRBJ2-7. TRBV21-1 is described as a pseudogene. This CDR3 has 14 amino acids. The chain's CDR3 is CASSRYSNTGEQYF. The CDR3 nucleotides read TGTGCCAGCAGCAGATATTCGAATACGGGGGAGCAGTACTTC.

This clonotype was seen many times. The V gene is TRBV14, the J gene TRBJ2-7; weak D call: TRBD1 (6 bases). Germline CDR1 and CDR2: SGHDN and FVKESK. V lost 4 bases and J 2 bases, leaving 12 bases between the germline ends. This CDR3 is built from 14 residues. The CDR3: CASSRDTAAYEQYF. DNA of the CDR3: TGTGCCAGCAGCCGGGACACTGCAGCCTACGAGCAGTACTTC.

This clonotype was counted only a few times. The CDR3 sequence is CASSTAGDGYTF. In nucleotides, the CDR3 is TGCGCCAGCAGTACCGCAGGGGATGGCTACACCTTC. The chain employs TRBV5-1 and TRBJ1-2; maybe TRBD1 (6 bases). Germline CDR1 is SGHRS and CDR2 is YFSETQ. Trimming took off 5 bases at V and 6 bases at J, with 11 bases between the two ends. This CDR3 is built from 12 residues.

The table lists this clonotype with a few counts. The CDR3 loop is CASRDVGEGNTIYF. CDR3 bases: TGTGCCAGCCGGGACGTAGGAGAAGGAAACACCATATATTTT. The chain has TRBV25-1 and TRBJ1-3, with a weak D call TRBD1 (5 bases). Germline CDR1 is MGHDK and CDR2 is SYGVNS. The CDR3 consists of 14 residues. Trimming took off 8 bases at V and 4 bases at J, with 15 bases between the two ends.

This clonotype occurred many times. The J gene is TRBJ2-4, the V gene TRBV2, with 7 bases that match TRBD1. Germline CDR1 SNHLY, CDR2 FYNNEI. Losses at the gene ends were 5 bases for V and 0 bases for J; bases not matched to a gene: 7. The CDR3 length is 16 residues. CDR3 sequence: CASSPSQGLAKNIQYF. The CDR3 DNA reads TGTGCCAGCAGTCCGTCACAGGGGTTAGCCAAAAACATTCAGTACTTC.

The CDR3 DNA sequence: TGCAGCGTTGCTGACAGGAACATGAACACTGAAGCTTTCTTT. Amino acid sequence: CSVADRNMNTEAFF. The chain joins TRBV29-1 to TRBJ1-1, with D possibly TRBD1 on 6 matching bases. Germline CDR1 SQVTM, CDR2 ANQGSEA. CDR3 length equals 14 residues. V shed 4 bases and J shed 0 bases, with 12 bases lying between them.